This T cell receptor (beta chain) is from a study of blood T cell repertoires in COVID-19. This clone turned up a few times. The CDR3 length is 15 residues. The J segment lost 10 bases and the V segment lost 4 bases, leaving 11 bases of the junction unmatched. CDR1 and CDR2 from the germline V gene are MGHRA and YSYEKL. Per the original methods: Reference gene primer amplification gave nucleated cell count estimates. The assay was immunoSEQ multiplex PCR, and TCRdb's table has in-frame clones only and misses some. That table supplies the V and J calls and clone size; D and trimming were determined from the DNA. The sample carries under 200,000 clones, roughly 80% recorded once.

This sequence was found in a man between 60 and 75 years old with acute or convalescent COVID-19. Source material: peripheral blood. This sequence joins TRBV4-1 and TRBJ2-1; 9 nucleotides agree with TRBD1. The CDR3 nucleotides read TGCGCCAGCAGCCGGGGACAGGGACCCCCTCAGGAGCAGTTCTTC. Translation: CASSRGQGPPQEQFF.